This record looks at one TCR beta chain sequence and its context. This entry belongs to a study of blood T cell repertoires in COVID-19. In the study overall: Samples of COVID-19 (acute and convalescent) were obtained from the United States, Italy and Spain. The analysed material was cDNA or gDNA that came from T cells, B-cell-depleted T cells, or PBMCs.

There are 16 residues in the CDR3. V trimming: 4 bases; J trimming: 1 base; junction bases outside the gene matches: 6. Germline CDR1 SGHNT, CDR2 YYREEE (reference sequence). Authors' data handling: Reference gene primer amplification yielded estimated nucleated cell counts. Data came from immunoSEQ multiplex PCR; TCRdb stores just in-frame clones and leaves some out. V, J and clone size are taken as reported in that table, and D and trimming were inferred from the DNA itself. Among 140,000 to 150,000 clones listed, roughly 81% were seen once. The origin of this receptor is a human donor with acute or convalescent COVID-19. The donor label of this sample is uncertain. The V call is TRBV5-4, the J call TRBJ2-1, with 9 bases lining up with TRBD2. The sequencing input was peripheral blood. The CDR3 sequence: CASSHSGGASYNEQFF. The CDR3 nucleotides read TGTGCCAGCAGCCATAGCGGGGGTGCTTCCTACAATGAGCAGTTCTTC.